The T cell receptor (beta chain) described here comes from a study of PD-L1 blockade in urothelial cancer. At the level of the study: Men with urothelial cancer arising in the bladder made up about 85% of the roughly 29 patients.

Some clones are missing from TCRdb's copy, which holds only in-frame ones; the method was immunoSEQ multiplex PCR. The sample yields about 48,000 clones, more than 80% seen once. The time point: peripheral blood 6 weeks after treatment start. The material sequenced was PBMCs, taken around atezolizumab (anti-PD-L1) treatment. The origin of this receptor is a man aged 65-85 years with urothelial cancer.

The CDR3 DNA is TGTGCCAGCAGCTTTCGGACAGGGAACACTGAAGCTTTCTTT. It codes for CASSFRTGNTEAFF. J is TRBJ1-1 and V is TRBV28, with 7 bases that match TRBD1. The V segment lost 6 bases and the J segment 1 base; nucleotides outside the gene matches: 5. CDR3 size: 14 residues. CDR1 is MDHEN and CDR2 is SYDVKM in the germline V gene.